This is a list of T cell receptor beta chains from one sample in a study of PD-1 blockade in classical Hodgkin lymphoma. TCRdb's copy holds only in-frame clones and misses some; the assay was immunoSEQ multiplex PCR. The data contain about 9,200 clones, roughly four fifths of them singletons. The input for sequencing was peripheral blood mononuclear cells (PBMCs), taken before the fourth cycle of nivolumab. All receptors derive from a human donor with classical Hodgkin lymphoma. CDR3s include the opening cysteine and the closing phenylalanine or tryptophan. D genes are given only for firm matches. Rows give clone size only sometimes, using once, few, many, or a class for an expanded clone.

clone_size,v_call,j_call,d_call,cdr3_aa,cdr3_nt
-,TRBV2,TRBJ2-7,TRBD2,CASSVPLKLALSSYEQYF,TGTGCCAGCAGTGTTCCCCTAAAACTAGCGTTGAGCTCCTACGAGCAGTACTTC
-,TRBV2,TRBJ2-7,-,CASSHPPGLPRYEQYF,TGTGCCAGCAGTCATCCCCCGGGACTCCCCAGATACGAGCAGTACTTC
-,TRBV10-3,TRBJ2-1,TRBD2,CAISEGTRNHNEQFF,TGTGCCATCAGTGAGGGGACTAGAAATCACAATGAGCAGTTCTTC
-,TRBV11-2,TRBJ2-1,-,CASSSGTITWPYNEQFF,TGTGCCAGCAGCTCGGGGACAATCACATGGCCTTACAATGAGCAGTTCTTC
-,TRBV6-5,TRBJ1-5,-,CASSAWPGPQPQHF,TGTGCCAGCAGTGCGTGGCCAGGGCCTCAGCCCCAGCATTTT
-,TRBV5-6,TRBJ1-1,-,CASSFRQLNTEAFF,TGTGCCAGCAGCTTTAGACAGTTGAACACTGAAGCTTTCTTT
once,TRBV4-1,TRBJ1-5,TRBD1,CASSLGQGDQPQHF,TGCGCCAGCAGCCTCGGACAGGGGGATCAGCCCCAGCATTTT
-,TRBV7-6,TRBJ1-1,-,CASSLRQNTEAFF,TGTGCCAGCAGCTTACGGCAGAACACTGAAGCTTTCTTT
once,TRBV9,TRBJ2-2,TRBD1,CASSVGTGWTGELFF,TGTGCCAGCAGCGTAGGGACAGGGTGGACCGGGGAGCTGTTTTTT
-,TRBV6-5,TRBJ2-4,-,CASSYSRAVAKNIQYF,TGTGCCAGCAGTTACTCGCGGGCAGTAGCCAAAAACATTCAGTACTTC
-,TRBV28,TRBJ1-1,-,CATDRITEAFF,TGTGCCACCGACAGGATCACTGAAGCTTTCTTT
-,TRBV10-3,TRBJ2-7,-,CAIRSSYEQYF,TGTGCCATCAGGAGCTCCTACGAGCAGTACTTC
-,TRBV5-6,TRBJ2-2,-,CASSLLNTGELFF,TGTGCCAGCAGCTTGCTGAACACCGGGGAGCTGTTTTTT
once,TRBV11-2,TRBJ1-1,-,CASSPDDNRGWTEAFF,TGTGCCAGCAGCCCCGACGACAACCGGGGCTGGACTGAAGCTTTCTTT